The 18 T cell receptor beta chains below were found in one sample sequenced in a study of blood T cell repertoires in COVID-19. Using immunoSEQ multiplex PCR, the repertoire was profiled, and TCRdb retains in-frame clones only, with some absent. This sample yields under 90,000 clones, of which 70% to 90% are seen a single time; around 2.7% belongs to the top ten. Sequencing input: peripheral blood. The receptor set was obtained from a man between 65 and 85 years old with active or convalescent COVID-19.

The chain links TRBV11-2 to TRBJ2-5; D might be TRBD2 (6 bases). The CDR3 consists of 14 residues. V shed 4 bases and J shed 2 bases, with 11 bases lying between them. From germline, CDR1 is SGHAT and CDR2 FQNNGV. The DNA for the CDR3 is TGTGCCAGCAGCTCCCTCGGGGGTCAAGAGACCCAGTACTTC. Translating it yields CASSSLGGQETQYF.

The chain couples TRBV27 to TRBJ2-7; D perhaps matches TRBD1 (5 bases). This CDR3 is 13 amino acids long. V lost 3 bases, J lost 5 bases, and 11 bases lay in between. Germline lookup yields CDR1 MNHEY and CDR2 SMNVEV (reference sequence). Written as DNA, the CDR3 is TGTGCCAGCAGTTTTGCCAGGGCTCACGAGCAGTACTTC. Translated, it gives CASSFARAHEQYF.

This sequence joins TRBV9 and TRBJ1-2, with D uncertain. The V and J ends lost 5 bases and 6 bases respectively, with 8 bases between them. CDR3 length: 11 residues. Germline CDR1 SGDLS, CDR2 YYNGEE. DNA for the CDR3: TGTGCCAGCAGGAAGGAGGATGGCTACACCTTC. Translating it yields CASRKEDGYTF.

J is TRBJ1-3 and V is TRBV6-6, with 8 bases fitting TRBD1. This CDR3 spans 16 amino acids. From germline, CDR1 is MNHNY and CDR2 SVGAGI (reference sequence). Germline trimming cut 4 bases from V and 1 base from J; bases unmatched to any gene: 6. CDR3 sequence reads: CASSSLQGVSGNTIYF. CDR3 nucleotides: TGTGCCAGCAGTTCCCTACAGGGGGTATCTGGAAACACCATATATTTT.

The CDR3: CATGFGGDNEKLFF. CDR3 nucleotide sequence: TGTGCCACCGGTTTCGGGGGGGATAATGAAAAACTGTTTTTT. The V and J genes are TRBV10-3 and TRBJ1-4; the D gene is possibly TRBD1 (5 bases). Trimming took off 10 bases at V and 4 bases at J, with 16 bases between the two ends. Germline values: CDR1 ENHRY, CDR2 SYGVKD. The CDR3 has 14 amino acids.

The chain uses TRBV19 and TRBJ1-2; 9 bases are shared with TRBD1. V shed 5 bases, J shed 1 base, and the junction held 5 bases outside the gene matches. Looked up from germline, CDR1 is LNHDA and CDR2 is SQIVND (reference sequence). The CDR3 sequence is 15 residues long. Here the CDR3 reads CASSAGTGSNYGYTF. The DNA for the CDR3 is TGTGCCAGTAGTGCCGGGACAGGGAGTAACTATGGCTACACCTTC.

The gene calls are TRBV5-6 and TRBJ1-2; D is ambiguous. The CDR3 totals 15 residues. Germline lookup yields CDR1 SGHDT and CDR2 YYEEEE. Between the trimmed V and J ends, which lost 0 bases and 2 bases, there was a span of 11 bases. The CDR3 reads CASSLARIKNYGYTF. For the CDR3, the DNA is TGTGCCAGCAGCTTGGCCAGGATCAAAAACTATGGCTACACCTTC. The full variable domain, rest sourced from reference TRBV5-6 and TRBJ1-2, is DAGVTQSPTHLIKTRGQQVTLRCSPKSGHDTVSWYQQALGQGPQFIFQYYEEEERQRGNFPDRFSGHQFPNYSSELNVNALLLGDSALYLCASSLARIKNYGYTFGSGTRLTVV.

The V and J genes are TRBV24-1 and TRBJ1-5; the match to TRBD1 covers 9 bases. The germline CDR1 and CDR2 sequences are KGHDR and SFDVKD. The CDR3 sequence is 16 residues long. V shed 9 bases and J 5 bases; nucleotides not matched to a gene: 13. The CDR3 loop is CATANSDRGRDQPQHF. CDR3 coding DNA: TGTGCCACCGCCAACTCCGACAGGGGGAGGGATCAGCCCCAGCATTTT.

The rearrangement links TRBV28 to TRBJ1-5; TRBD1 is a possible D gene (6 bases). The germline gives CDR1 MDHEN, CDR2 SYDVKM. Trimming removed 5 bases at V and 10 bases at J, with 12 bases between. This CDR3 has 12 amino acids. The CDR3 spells CASSPTGVPQHF. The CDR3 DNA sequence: TGTGCCAGCAGTCCGACAGGTGTTCCCCAGCATTTT.

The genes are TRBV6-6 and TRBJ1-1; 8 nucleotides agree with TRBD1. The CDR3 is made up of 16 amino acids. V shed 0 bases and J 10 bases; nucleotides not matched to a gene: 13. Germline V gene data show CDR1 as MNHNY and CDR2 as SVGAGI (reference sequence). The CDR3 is CASSYSTPGTGYGAFF. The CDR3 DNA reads TGTGCCAGCAGTTACTCGACCCCCGGGACAGGTTATGGAGCTTTCTTT.

The chain's CDR3 is CASTVSGGYNEQFF. The DNA for the CDR3 is TGCGCCAGCACCGTTAGCGGGGGATACAATGAGCAGTTCTTC. The gene calls are TRBV5-1 and TRBJ2-1; 9 bases are shared with TRBD2. This CDR3 has 14 amino acids. The V and J ends lost 6 bases and 4 bases, in that order; junction bases with no gene match: 5. Germline V gives CDR1 SGHRS, CDR2 YFSETQ.

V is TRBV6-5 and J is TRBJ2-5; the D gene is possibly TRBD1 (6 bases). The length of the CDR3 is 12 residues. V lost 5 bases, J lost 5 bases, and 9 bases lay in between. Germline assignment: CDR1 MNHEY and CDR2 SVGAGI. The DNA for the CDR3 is TGTGCCAGCAGTCGGCAGGGGGAGACCCAGTACTTC. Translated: CASSRQGETQYF.

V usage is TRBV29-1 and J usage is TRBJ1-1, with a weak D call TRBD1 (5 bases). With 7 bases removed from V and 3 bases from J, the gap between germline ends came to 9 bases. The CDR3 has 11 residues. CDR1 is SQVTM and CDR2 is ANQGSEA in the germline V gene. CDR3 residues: CSGQGYTEAFF. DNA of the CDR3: TGCAGCGGGCAGGGCTACACTGAAGCTTTCTTT.

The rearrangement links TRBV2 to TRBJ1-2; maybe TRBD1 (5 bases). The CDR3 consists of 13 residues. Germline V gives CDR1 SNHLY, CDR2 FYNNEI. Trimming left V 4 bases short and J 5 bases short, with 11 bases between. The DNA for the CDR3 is TGTGCCAGCAGTGCCGGACATGGGTATGGCTACACCTTC. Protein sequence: CASSAGHGYGYTF.

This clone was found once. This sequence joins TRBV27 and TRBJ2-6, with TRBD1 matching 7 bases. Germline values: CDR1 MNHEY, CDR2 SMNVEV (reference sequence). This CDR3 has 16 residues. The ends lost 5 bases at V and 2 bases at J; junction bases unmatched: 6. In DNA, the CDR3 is TGTGCCAGCAGTCCGAACGACAGGGCTGGGGCCAACGTCCTGACTTTC. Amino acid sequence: CASSPNDRAGANVLTF.

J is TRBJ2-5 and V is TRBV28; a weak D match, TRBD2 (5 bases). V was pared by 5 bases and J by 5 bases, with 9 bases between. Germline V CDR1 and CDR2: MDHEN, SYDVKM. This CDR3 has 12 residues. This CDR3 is CASSQEAETQYF. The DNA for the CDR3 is TGTGCCAGCAGTCAGGAGGCGGAGACCCAGTACTTC.

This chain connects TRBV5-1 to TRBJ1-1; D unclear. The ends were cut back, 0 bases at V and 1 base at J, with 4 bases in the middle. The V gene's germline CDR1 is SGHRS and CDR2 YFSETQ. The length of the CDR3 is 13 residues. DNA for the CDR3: TGCGCCAGCAGCTTGGAAGCGAACACTGAAGCTTTCTTT. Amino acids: CASSLEANTEAFF.

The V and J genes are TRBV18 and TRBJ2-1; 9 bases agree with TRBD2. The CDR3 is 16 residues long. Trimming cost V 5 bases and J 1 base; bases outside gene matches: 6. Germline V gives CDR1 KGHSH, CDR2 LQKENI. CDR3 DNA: TGTGCCAGCTCATTTAGCGGGAGAGGTTCCTACAATGAGCAGTTCTTC. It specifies CASSFSGRGSYNEQFF. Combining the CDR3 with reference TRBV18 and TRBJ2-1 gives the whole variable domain NAGVMQNPRHLVRRRGQEARLRCSPMKGHSHVYWYRQLPEEGLKFMVYLQKENIIDESGMPKERFSAEFPKEGPSILRIQQVVRGDSAAYFCASSFSGRGSYNEQFFGPGTRLTVL.